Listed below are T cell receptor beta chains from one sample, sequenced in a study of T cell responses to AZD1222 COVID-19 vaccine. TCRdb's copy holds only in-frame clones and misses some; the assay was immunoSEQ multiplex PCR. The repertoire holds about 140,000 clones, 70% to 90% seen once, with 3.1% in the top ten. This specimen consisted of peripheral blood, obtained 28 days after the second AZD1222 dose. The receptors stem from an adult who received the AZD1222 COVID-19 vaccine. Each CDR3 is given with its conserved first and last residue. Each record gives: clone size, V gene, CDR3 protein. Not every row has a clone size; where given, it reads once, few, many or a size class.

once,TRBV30,CGLLHYPGEKLFF
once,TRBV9,CASSARSGDTQYF
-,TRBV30,CAWSARNYGYTF
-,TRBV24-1,CATSDTGRGQPQHF
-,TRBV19,CASTEMGGVSTQFF
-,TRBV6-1,CASSELSGNSRNQPQHF
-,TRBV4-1,CASSQADRAHRVAFF
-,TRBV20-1,CSAPQERGYTF
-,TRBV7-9,CASSLGGNSYNSPLHF
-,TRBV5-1,CASSSVEVGTEAFF
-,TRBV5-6,CASRRYGASNQPQHF
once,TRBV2,CASRGSLNTEAFF
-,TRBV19,CASSITLLRGTNEQFF
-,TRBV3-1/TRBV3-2,CASSQDLRGGRETQYF
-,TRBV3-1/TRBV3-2,CASSQIGGQMNTEAFF
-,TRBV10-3,CAISESQGLTEAFF
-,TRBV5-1,CASGRGDSNEKLFF
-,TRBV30,CAWSSGWDYGYTF
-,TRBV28,CASSRGQELTGYTF
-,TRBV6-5,CASMKSTPSSSEAFF
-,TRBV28,CASSTPGQGPGGYTF
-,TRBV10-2,CASSVYMGTVSNTIYF
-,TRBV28,CASSLERGVDYEQYF
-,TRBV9,CASSVRDRVRDGYTF
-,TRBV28,CASSFLETGFGLFF
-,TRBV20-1,CSASYTDTQYF
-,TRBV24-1,CATSDPSSGPYNEQFF
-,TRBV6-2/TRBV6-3,CASSPRLAGGHVDTQYF
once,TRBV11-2,CASSALYEQYF
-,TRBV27,CASSPAPPGTEAFF
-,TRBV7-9,CASSQGGLTGELFF
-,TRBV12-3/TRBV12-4,CASSLVADSPLHF
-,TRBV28,CASSFEGAATNEKLFF
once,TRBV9,CASSDPNLGGMGGYTF
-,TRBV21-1,CASHRLDRAYEQYF
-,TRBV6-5,CASVVESITGELFF
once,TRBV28,CASRPTGLGTDTQYF
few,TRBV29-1,CSVVRDYEQYF
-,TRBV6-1,CASSGSRQARGETQYF
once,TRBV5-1,CASSPMMSGTGGYSPLHF
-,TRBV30,CAWSNRGYSPLHF
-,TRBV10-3,CATGGEKLFF
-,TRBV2,CASFRGEAFF
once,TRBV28,CASSFGGTLNYGYTF
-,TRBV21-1,CASRRDRTQSFRNTIYF
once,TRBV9,CASSVVIFYRNGTIYF
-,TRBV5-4,CASSFVGGQGNSPLHF
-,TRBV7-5,CARSLGPNFANYGYTF
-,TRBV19,CASSTTLGTDTQYF
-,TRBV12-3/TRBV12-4,CASSYQDGYEQYF
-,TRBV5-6,CASSLAQGLGQPQHF
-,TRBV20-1,CSASSRGVTDTQYF
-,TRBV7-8,CASSLNRWPGSGNTIYF
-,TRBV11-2,CASSPGGRGQGTYNEQFF
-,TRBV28,CASSARGEVRTDTQYF